The rows below give T cell receptor beta chains drawn from one sample of a study of beta chain features in type 1 diabetes. Method: immunoSEQ multiplex PCR; TCRdb's copy keeps in-frame clones and lacks some. The table shows about 220,000 clones, with roughly a tenth occurring only once. Sequenced sample: central memory CD4+ T cells from blood. These receptors were obtained from a man younger than 30 in good health. Each CDR3 is given with its conserved first and last residue. Fields, in order: clone size, D gene, V gene, J gene, CDR3 length, CDR3 protein, CDR3 DNA. D genes are given only for firm matches. Clone size is stated in some rows and not others, as once, few, many or a class when expanded.

.	TRBD1	TRBV4-3	TRBJ1-1	14	CASSQPDRDTEAFF	TGCGCCAGCAGCCAACCCGACAGGGACACTGAAGCTTTCTTT
few	TRBD2	TRBV9	TRBJ2-7	15	CASSVAGTISYEQYF	TGTGCCAGCAGCGTAGCCGGGACTATAAGCTACGAGCAGTACTTC
.	.	TRBV7-2	TRBJ2-2	13	CASSLRLPGELFF	TGTGCCAGCAGCTTACGGCTTCCCGGGGAGCTGTTTTTT
.	TRBD1	TRBV27	TRBJ2-7	14	CASSHGDSAYEQYF	TGTGCCAGCAGTCACGGGGACAGCGCCTACGAGCAGTACTTC
few	.	TRBV6-1	TRBJ1-1	16	CASSESGRGVNTEAFF	TGTGCCAGCAGTGAAAGCGGACGCGGGGTAAACACTGAAGCTTTCTTT
.	.	TRBV18	TRBJ2-1	14	CASSPQGNYNEQFF	TGTGCCAGCTCACCACAGGGGAACTACAATGAGCAGTTCTTC
few	.	TRBV30	TRBJ2-3	16	CAWSVQVGAATDTQYF	TGTGCCTGGAGTGTACAGGTGGGGGCAGCCACAGATACGCAGTATTTT
few	.	TRBV29-1	TRBJ2-1	17	CSVPRTSTRSSYNEQFF	TGCAGCGTCCCTAGAACCTCAACCCGAAGCTCCTACAATGAGCAGTTCTTC
few	.	TRBV14	TRBJ1-1	15	CASSQDWGRNTEAFF	TGTGCCAGCAGCCAAGATTGGGGGAGGAACACTGAAGCTTTCTTT
few	.	TRBV15	TRBJ2-5	14	CATSRGGQEETQYF	TGTGCCACCAGCAGAGGAGGTCAGGAAGAGACCCAGTACTTC
few	TRBD1	TRBV30	TRBJ1-2	13	CAWSVQGARGYTF	TGTGCCTGGAGTGTACAGGGGGCGCGTGGCTACACCTTC
many	.	TRBV6-5	TRBJ2-6	13	CASLALRANVLTF	TGTGCCAGCTTGGCCCTTAGGGCCAACGTCCTGACTTTC
few	.	TRBV29-1	TRBJ1-1	11	CGGGWDAEAFF	TGCGGCGGTGGCTGGGACGCTGAAGCTTTCTTT
few	.	TRBV29-1	TRBJ2-2	11	CSVGGTGELFF	TGCAGCGTTGGGGGCACCGGGGAGCTGTTTTTT
few	TRBD2	TRBV29-1	TRBJ2-1	16	CSVEDQRGNSYNEQFF	TGCAGCGTTGAAGATCAGCGGGGCAACTCCTACAATGAGCAGTTCTTC
.	TRBD2	TRBV7-6	TRBJ2-7	18	CASSSSRMGLAVRGEQYF	TGTGCCAGCAGCTCAAGTCGTATGGGACTAGCGGTTAGAGGGGAGCAGTACTTC
.	.	TRBV28	TRBJ2-5	17	CASRTPIPGHQGETQYF	TGTGCCAGCAGGACTCCAATCCCGGGACACCAGGGAGAGACCCAGTACTTC
few	TRBD2	TRBV19	TRBJ2-1	13	CASRASGRYEQFF	TGTGCCAGTAGAGCTAGCGGGAGATATGAGCAGTTCTTC
few	.	TRBV5-6	TRBJ2-5	13	CASSLSGQETQYF	TGTGCCAGCAGCTTATCGGGGCAAGAGACCCAGTACTTC
.	TRBD2	TRBV14	TRBJ2-1	16	CASSQVGAGGKNEQFF	TGTGCCAGCAGCCAAGTCGGAGCGGGAGGTAAAAATGAGCAGTTCTTC
.	.	TRBV28	TRBJ1-5	14	CASGESGVNQPQHF	TGTGCCAGCGGAGAAAGTGGGGTCAATCAGCCCCAGCATTTT
.	.	TRBV7-2	TRBJ1-1	13	CASRRESNTEAFF	TGTGCCAGCAGAAGGGAGTCGAACACTGAAGCTTTCTTT
few	.	TRBV25-1	TRBJ2-6	15	CASSDSGSGANVLTF	TGTGCCAGCAGTGATTCGGGGTCTGGGGCCAACGTCCTGACTTTC